The 18 T cell receptor beta chains below were found in one sample sequenced in a study of blood T cell repertoires in COVID-19. The protocol was immunoSEQ multiplex PCR, while the TCRdb copy is restricted to in-frame clones and leaves out a portion. The table lists 70,000 to 85,000 clones, around 87% of them singletons, with roughly 3.1% in the top ten. Sequencing was performed on peripheral blood. The receptors here all came from a woman aged 45-65 years with active or convalescent COVID-19.

The genes are TRBV4-1 and TRBJ2-2, with D uncertain. CDR1 is MGHRA, CDR2 YSYEKL, per germline. This CDR3 is built from 11 residues. V was shortened by 2 bases and J by 8 bases, with 3 bases between the two germline ends. The CDR3 protein is CASSQYGELFF. The CDR3 DNA reads TGCGCCAGCAGCCAATATGGGGAGCTGTTTTTT.

The V and J genes are TRBV19 and TRBJ2-7; D is unresolved. CDR3 size: 12 residues. Trimming took off 0 bases at V and 3 bases at J, with 3 bases between the two ends. Germline V gene lookup returns CDR1 LNHDA and CDR2 SQIVND (reference sequence). The CDR3 loop is CASSIDGYEQYF. The CDR3 nucleotides read TGTGCCAGTAGTATAGACGGCTACGAGCAGTACTTC.

This chain links TRBV5-1 with TRBJ2-7; D is perhaps TRBD2 (5 bases). With 1 base removed from V and 3 bases from J, the gap between germline ends came to 17 bases. Germline V gene lookup returns CDR1 SGHRS and CDR2 YFSETQ. The CDR3 is 16 amino acids. CDR3 sequence: CASSLMGDLDFYEQYF. CDR3 bases: TGCGCCAGCAGCTTGATGGGAGACCTCGACTTCTACGAGCAGTACTTC.

The V gene is TRBV7-8, the J gene TRBJ1-1; 9 bases fit TRBD1. The V gene's germline CDR1 is SGHVS and CDR2 FQNEAQ. The CDR3 is made up of 19 amino acids. V gave up 5 bases and J gave up 0 bases; unmatched junction bases: 16. CDR3 region: CASSTLKGGRDRVNTEAFF. The CDR3 DNA reads TGTGCCAGCAGCACCCTAAAAGGGGGGCGGGACAGGGTGAACACTGAAGCTTTCTTT.

The rearrangement links TRBV7-3 to TRBJ2-5, with 9 bases fitting TRBD1. Germline CDR1 SGHTA, CDR2 FQGTGA. The CDR3 length is 15 residues. The trim removed 4 bases at V and 1 base at J, leaving 4 bases unmatched. CDR3 bases: TGTGCCAGCAGCTCAGCGGGACAGGGCCAAGAGACCCAGTACTTC. Encoded protein: CASSSAGQGQETQYF.

The table lists this clone with many counts. V is TRBV20-1 and J is TRBJ1-1, with TRBD1 as a possible D gene (5 bases). The CDR3 loop spans 11 amino acids. Germline V gene sequence: CDR1 DFQATT, CDR2 SNEGSKA (reference sequence). V was pared by 6 bases and J by 1 base, with 6 bases between. CDR3 coding DNA: TGCAGTGCCCAGGGGAACACTGAAGCTTTCTTT. Its protein is CSAQGNTEAFF.

This clone was seen only a few times. This chain connects TRBV11-2 to TRBJ2-2, with 12 positions matching TRBD1. The CDR3 extends over 16 amino acids. Trimming removed 6 bases from V and 7 bases from J; junction bases left unmatched: 9. CDR1 and CDR2 (germline): SGHAT, FQNNGV. The CDR3 sequence is CASSQPGQGAIGELFF. CDR3 coding DNA: TGTGCCAGCAGTCAACCGGGACAGGGGGCTATCGGGGAGCTGTTTTTT.

This clone appeared once. The chain links TRBV19 to TRBJ1-1; D unresolved. With 5 bases removed from V and 4 bases from J, the gap between germline ends came to 11 bases. The CDR3 is 13 residues long. The germline V gene has CDR1 LNHDA and CDR2 SQIVND (reference sequence). CDR3: CASSLLGSTEAFF. The CDR3 DNA reads TGTGCCAGTAGTCTACTCGGGAGCACTGAAGCTTTCTTT.

The chain is built from TRBV7-6 and TRBJ1-3; TRBD1 matches at 7 bases. This CDR3 is built from 16 residues. The germline gives CDR1 SGHVS, CDR2 FNYEAQ. The V gene end was trimmed by 0 bases and the J gene end by 3 bases; junction bases not matched to a gene: 5. The CDR3 DNA reads TGTGCCAGCAGCTTAGCAGGGGGCGGTAATGGAAACACCATATATTTT. Amino acid sequence: CASSLAGGGNGNTIYF.

The rearrangement links TRBV3-1 (or the pseudogene TRBV3-2) to TRBJ1-5; tentatively, D is TRBD1 (5 bases). The V end was cut by 3 bases, the J end by 9 bases, with 15 bases between. Germline lookup yields CDR1 LGHDT and CDR2 YNNKEL (reference sequence). The CDR3 spans 14 residues. CDR3 coding DNA: TGTGCCAGCAGCCACCAGGGTCGGGAGTCGCCCCAGCATTTT. It yields the protein CASSHQGRESPQHF.

The V gene is TRBV19, the J gene TRBJ2-2; 7 positions match TRBD1. Germline V lookup: CDR1 LNHDA, CDR2 SQIVND (reference sequence). The CDR3 is 16 amino acids. Trimming at V came to 7 bases and at J to 1 base, leaving 9 bases not matched to a gene. Here the CDR3 reads CASTDGQDKNTGELFF. The CDR3 bases are TGTGCCAGTACCGATGGACAGGATAAGAACACCGGGGAGCTGTTTTTT.

The rearrangement links TRBV5-1 to TRBJ1-1; tentative D call: TRBD1 (5 bases). The CDR3 covers 13 residues. Trimming stripped 4 bases from V and 0 bases from J, with 7 bases between. Germline V gene lookup returns CDR1 SGHRS and CDR2 YFSETQ. CDR3 coding DNA: TGCGCCAGCAGCAGGGGTTTGAACACTGAAGCTTTCTTT. The encoded protein is CASSRGLNTEAFF.

The chain couples TRBV2 to TRBJ2-2; the D gene is possibly TRBD2 (5 bases). The CDR3 consists of 13 residues. V lost 6 bases and J lost 6, with 11 bases in between. Germline CDR1 and CDR2: SNHLY and FYNNEI. The CDR3 sequence is CASRRGPAGELFF. CDR3 coding DNA: TGTGCCAGCAGACGCGGGCCCGCCGGGGAGCTGTTTTTT. Full variable domain (missing parts from reference TRBV2 and TRBJ2-2): EPEVTQTPSHQVTQMGQEVILRCVPISNHLYFYWYRQILGQKVEFLVSFYNNEISEKSEIFDDQFSVERPDGSNFTLKIRSTKLEDSAMYFCASRRGPAGELFFGEGSRLTVL.

The rearrangement uses TRBV28 and TRBJ1-6, with TRBD1 matching over 7 bases. CDR1 and CDR2 from the germline V gene are MDHEN and SYDVKM. The CDR3 extends over 16 amino acids. V lost 7 bases to trimming and J lost 7 bases; unmatched junction nucleotides: 13. This chain's CDR3 is CASTLPSGGTNSPLHF. The CDR3 region has the DNA TGTGCCAGCACCCTTCCATCAGGGGGGACCAATTCACCCCTCCACTTT.

This clone was observed a single time. The CDR3 region is CASRQGRFYEQYF. The CDR3 bases are TGTGCCAGCAGACAGGGCAGATTCTACGAGCAGTACTTC. The chain couples TRBV28 to TRBJ2-7, with D possibly TRBD1 on 6 matching bases. CDR1 MDHEN and CDR2 SYDVKM come from the germline V gene. The CDR3 sequence is 13 residues long. Trimming cost V 6 bases and J 3 bases, with 12 bases left between them. Complete variable domain (other parts from reference TRBV28 and TRBJ2-7): DVKVTQSSRYLVKRTGEKVFLECVQDMDHENMFWYRQDPGLGLRLIYFSYDVKMKEKGDIPEGYSVSREKKERFSLILESASTNQTSMYLCASRQGRFYEQYFGPGTRLTVT.

The rearrangement joins TRBV6-5 to TRBJ2-7, with D tentatively TRBD2 (6 bases). Germline CDR1 MNHEY, CDR2 SVGAGI. Trimming cost V 5 bases and J 4 bases, with 12 bases left between them. The CDR3 loop spans 13 amino acids. The CDR3 region is CASSSRAGYEQYF. The CDR3 DNA reads TGTGCCAGCAGTAGTCGGGCGGGGTACGAGCAGTACTTC.

The chain joins TRBV9 to TRBJ1-1, with a weak D call TRBD1 (5 bases). Trimming removed 0 bases from V and 0 bases from J, with 9 bases in between. CDR1 is SGDLS and CDR2 is YYNGEE in the germline V gene. This CDR3 is 15 amino acids long. Here the CDR3 reads CASSVVGLMNTEAFF. The CDR3 region has the DNA TGTGCCAGCAGCGTAGTGGGACTCATGAACACTGAAGCTTTCTTT.

V is TRBV6-6 and J is TRBJ1-1; TRBD1 might be the D (5 bases). The CDR3 runs to 16 residues. Trimming left V 2 bases short and J 4 bases short, with 17 bases between. CDR1 MNHNY and CDR2 SVGAGI come from the germline V gene (reference sequence). CDR3 loop: CASSYNPRGGGTEAFF. The CDR3 coding sequence is TGTGCCAGCAGTTACAACCCACGGGGCGGGGGCACTGAAGCTTTCTTT.